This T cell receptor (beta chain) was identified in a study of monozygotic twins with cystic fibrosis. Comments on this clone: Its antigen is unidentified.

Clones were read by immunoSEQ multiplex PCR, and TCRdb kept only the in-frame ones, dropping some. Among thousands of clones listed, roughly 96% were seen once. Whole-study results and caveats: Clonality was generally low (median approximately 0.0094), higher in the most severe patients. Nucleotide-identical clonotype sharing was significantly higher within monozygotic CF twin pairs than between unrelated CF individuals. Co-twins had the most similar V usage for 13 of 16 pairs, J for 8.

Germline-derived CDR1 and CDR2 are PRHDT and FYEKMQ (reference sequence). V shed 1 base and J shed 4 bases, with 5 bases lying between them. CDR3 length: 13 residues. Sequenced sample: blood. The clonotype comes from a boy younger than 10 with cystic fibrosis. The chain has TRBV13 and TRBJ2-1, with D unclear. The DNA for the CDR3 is TGTGCCAGCAGCTTAGAGCGATACAATGAGCAGTTCTTC. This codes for CASSLERYNEQFF.